This entry concerns a single TCR beta chain. The sample originates from a study of blood T cell repertoires in COVID-19. On the study more broadly: Sites in the United States, Italy and Spain provided acute and convalescent COVID-19 samples. In each case, the material was cDNA or gDNA derived from T cells, B-cell-depleted T cells, or PBMCs.

As processed by the authors: Estimated nucleated cell counts came from reference gene primer amplification. Produced via immunoSEQ multiplex PCR; TCRdb's table is partial and in-frame only. That table supplies the V and J calls and clone size; D and trimming were determined from the DNA. The repertoire has fewer than 50,000 clones, around 88% of them found once; the top ten carry around two fifths. CDR1 and CDR2 (germline): LGHDT, YNNKEL (reference sequence). The CDR3 spans 17 residues. The V gene end was trimmed by 4 bases and the J gene end by 7 bases; junction bases not matched to a gene: 16. The chain links TRBV3-1 (or the pseudogene TRBV3-2) to TRBJ2-1, with 7 bases identical to TRBD2. The receptor comes from a woman of 80 years or more with active or convalescent COVID-19. Sequenced: peripheral blood. CDR3 in DNA: TGTGCCAGCAGCCCAAGGGGAGGCGCGGGAGTTAAGAATGAGCAGTTCTTC. Translated, it gives CASSPRGGAGVKNEQFF.